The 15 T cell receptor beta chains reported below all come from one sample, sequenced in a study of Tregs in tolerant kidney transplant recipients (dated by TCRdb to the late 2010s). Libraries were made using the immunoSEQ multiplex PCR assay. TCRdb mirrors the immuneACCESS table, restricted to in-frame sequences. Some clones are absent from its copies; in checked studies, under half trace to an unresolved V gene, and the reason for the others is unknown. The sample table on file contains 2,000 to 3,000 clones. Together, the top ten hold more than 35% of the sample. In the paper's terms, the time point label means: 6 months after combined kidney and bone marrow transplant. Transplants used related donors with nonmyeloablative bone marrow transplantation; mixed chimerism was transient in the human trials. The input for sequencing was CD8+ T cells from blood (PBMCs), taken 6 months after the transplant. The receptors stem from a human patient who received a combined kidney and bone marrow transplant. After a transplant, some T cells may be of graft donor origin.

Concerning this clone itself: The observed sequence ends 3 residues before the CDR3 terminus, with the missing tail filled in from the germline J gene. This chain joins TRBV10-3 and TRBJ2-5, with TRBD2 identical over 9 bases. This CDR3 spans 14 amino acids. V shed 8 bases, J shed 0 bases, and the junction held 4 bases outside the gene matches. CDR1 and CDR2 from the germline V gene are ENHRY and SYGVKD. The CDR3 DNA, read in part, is TGTGCCATCGGTGCTAGCGGGAACCAAGAGACC. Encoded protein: CAIGASGNQET. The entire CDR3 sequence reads CAIGASGNQETQYF.

This CDR3 reads CASSETGTANTGELFF. The covered CDR3 bases are TGTGCCAGCAGCGAAACCGGGACAGCGAACACCGGGGAG. The chain links TRBV7-3 to TRBJ2-2, with 7 bases aligning to TRBD1. The CDR3 goes on 3 residues after the read ends, and that part is filled in from the germline J gene. The CDR3 runs to 16 residues. V shed 5 bases and J 0 bases; nucleotides not matched to a gene: 6. The V gene's germline CDR1 is SGHTA and CDR2 FQGTGA.

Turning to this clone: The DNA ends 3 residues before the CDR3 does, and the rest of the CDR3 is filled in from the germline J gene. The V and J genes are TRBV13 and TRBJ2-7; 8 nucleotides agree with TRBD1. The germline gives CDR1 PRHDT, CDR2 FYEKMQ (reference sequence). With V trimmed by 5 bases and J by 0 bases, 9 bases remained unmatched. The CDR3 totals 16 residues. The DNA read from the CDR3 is TGTGCCAGCAGCCCCGGACAGGGTAGGAGCTCCTACGAG. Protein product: CASSPGQGRSSYE. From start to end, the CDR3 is CASSPGQGRSSYEQYF.

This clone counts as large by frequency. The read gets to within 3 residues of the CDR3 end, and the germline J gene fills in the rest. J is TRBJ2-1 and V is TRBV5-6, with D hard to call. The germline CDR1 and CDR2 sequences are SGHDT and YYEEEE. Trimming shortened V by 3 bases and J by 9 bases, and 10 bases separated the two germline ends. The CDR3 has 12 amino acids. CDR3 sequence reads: CASSSIRAEQFF. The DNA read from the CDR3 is TGTGCCAGCAGCTCCATAAGGGCTGAG.

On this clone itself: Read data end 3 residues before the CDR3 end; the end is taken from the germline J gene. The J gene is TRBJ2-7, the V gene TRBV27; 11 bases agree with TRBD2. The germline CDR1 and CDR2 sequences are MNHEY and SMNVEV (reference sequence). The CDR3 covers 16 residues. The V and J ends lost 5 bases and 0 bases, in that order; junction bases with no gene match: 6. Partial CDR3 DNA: TGTGCCAGCAGTCCCCTAGCGGGAGGTTACTCCTACGAG. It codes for CASSPLAGGYSYE. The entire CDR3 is CASSPLAGGYSYEQYF.

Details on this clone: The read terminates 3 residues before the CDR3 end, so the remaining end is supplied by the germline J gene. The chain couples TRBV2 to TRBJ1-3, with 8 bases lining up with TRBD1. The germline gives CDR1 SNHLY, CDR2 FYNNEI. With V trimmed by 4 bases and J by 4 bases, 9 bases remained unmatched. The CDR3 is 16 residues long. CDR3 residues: CASSVLDREDGNTIYF. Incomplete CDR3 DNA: TGTGCCAGCAGTGTTTTGGACAGGGAGGACGGAAACACC.

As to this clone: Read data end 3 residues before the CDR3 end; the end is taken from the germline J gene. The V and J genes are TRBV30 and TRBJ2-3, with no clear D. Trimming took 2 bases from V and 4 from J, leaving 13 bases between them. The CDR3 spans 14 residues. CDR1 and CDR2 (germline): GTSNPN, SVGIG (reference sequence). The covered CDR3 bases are TGTGCCTGGAGTAGGGCTTTAGAAGCAGATACG. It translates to CAWSRALEADT. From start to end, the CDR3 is CAWSRALEADTQYF.

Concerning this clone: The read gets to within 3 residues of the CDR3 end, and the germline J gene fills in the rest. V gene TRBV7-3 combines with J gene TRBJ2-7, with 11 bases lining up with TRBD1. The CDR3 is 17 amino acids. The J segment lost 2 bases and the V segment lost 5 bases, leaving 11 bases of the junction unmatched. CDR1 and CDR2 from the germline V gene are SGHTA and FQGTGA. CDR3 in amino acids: CASSPLLRDRGTYEQYF. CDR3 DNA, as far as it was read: TGTGCCAGCAGCCCCTTACTCAGGGACAGGGGGACCTACGAG.

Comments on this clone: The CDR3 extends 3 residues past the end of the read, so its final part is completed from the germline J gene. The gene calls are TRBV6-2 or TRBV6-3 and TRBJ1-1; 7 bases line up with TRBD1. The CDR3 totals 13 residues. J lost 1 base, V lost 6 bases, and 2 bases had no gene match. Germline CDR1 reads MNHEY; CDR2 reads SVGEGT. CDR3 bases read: TGTGCCAGCAGCGGGACAGAGAACACTGAA. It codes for CASSGTENTE. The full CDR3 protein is CASSGTENTEAFF.

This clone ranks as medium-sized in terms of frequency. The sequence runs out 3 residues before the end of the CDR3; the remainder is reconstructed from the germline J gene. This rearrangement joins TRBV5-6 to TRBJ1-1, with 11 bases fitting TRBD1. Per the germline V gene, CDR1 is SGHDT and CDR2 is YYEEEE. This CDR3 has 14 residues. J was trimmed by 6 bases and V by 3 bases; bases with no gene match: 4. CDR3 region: CASSWGQGGPEAFF. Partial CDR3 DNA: TGTGCCAGCAGCTGGGGACAGGGGGGCCCTGAA.

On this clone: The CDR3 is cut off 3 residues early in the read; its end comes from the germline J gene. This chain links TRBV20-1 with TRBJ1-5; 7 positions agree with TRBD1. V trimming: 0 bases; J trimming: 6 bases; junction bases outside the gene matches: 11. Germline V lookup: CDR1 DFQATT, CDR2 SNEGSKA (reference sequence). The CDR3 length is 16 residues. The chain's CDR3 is CSARDHSRGESQPQHF. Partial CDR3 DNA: TGCAGTGCTAGAGATCATAGCAGGGGGGAGAGTCAGCCC.

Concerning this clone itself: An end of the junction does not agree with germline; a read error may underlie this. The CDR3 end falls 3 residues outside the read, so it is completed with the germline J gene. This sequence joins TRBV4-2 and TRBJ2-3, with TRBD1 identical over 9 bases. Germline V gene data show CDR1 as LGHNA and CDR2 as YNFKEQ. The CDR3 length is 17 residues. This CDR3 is CASSQDRTGASTDTQYF. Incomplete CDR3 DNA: TGCGCCAGCAGCCAAGATCGGACAGGGGCTAGCACAGATACG.

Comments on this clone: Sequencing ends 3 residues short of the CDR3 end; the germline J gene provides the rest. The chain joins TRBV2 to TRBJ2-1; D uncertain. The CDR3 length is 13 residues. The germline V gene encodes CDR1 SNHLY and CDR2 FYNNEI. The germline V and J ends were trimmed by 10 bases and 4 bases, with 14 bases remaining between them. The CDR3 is CATGARLYNEQFF. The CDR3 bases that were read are TGTGCCACCGGAGCTAGGCTATACAATGAG.

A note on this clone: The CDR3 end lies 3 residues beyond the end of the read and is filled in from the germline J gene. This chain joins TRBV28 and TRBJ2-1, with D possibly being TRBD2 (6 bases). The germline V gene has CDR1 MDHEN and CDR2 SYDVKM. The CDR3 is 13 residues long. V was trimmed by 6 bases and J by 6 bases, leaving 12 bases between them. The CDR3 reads CASSPGTFNEQFF. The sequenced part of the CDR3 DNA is TGTGCCAGCAGCCCCGGGACTTTCAATGAG.

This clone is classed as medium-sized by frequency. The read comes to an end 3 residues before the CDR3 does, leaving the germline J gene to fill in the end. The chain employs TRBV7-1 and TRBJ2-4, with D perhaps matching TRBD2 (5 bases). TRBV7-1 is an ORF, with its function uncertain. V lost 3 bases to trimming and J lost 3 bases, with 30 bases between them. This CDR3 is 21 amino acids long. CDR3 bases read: TGTGCCAGCAGCTCTTTCGTCGGGGAATTTTACTCCCTAGATGACAAAAACATT. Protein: CASSSFVGEFYSLDDKNI. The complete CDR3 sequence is CASSSFVGEFYSLDDKNIQYF.